This T cell receptor beta chain derives from a study of T cells in Graves' hyperthyroidism and ophthalmopathy. This clonotype occurred a few times. What it recognizes is unknown. Amplified regions were TCR beta CDR3 sequences from RNA transcripts. With the HTBI primer set, the TCR CDR3 went through a first round of RT-PCR. TCRdb processed the multiplex PCR reads anew with MiXCR; each CDR3 protein has one entry. Of around 700,000 distinct CDR3 sequences listed, roughly a sixth are singletons. Each diagnosis was grounded in clinical symptoms, serum thyroxine and TRAb, thyroid ultrasound, and orbital computed tomography. The V and J ends lost 4 bases and 4 bases respectively, with 13 bases between them. The CDR3 loop spans 15 amino acids. Germline loops: CDR1 LGHNA, CDR2 YSLEER. Findings and limits, study-wide: A 13 V-J model separated ophthalmopathy from stable hyperthyroidism.

This sequence was found in a woman aged 45-59 years with Graves' hyperthyroidism that later progressed to Graves' ophthalmopathy. Sequencing was carried out using blood. The V and J genes are TRBV4-3 and TRBJ1-4; no firm D call. The CDR3 loop is CASSLPRDLNEKLFF. In DNA form, the CDR3 reads TGCGCCAGCAGCCTTCCGAGGGATCTTAATGAAAAACTGTTTTTT.